This record concerns one TCR beta chain sequence. Its antigen is undetermined. These data originate in a study of shared clonotypes between healthy human individuals. CDR3 length: 14 residues. Germline V gene data show CDR1 as MNHEY and CDR2 as SMNVEV (reference sequence). V was trimmed by 4 bases and J by 8 bases, leaving 14 bases between them. The input for sorted-subset replicate PCRs was around 0.2 ug DNA, 25,000 to 35,000 T cell genomes. Sequencing was performed with immunoSEQ multiplex PCR; in TCRdb, only in-frame clones are kept and a portion is missing. Of some 1,900,000 clones listed, about 95% are singletons. Points from the study as a whole: The sole specimen, blood, was sampled, and tissue repertoires likely differ. Generation probabilities of non-shared clonotypes were lower (relative to those shared by all four donors).

The naive CD8 fraction comprised CD45RO-negative cells positively selected for CCR7 and excluded terminally differentiated effector memory CD45RA+ cells. Those who donated, Caucasian adults without exception, all lived in Nashville, Tennessee. Sequenced: naive CD8+ T cells sorted from blood. This chain links TRBV27 with TRBJ1-4; D call uncertain. The sequence was obtained from a man aged 18 to 35 in good health. The CDR3 DNA is TGTGCCAGCAGTTCATGGGAGTGGGAAGAAAAACTGTTTTTT. Amino acids: CASSSWEWEEKLFF.